A selection of T cell receptor beta chains follows, all from one sample in a study of shared clonotypes between healthy human individuals. Clones were read by immunoSEQ multiplex PCR, and TCRdb kept only the in-frame ones, dropping some. The sample lists about 600,000 clones; 97% were seen once. Sequencing was performed on naive CD4+ T cells sorted from blood. The receptors stem from a woman aged 30 to 39 in good health. CDR3s include the opening cysteine and the closing phenylalanine or tryptophan. The D gene is left open where the match is weak. A row's size may be missing; if present it is once, few, many or a size class.

- - TRBJ1-6 TRBV30 CAWSALRGRNSPLHF TGTGCCTGGAGTGCACTGAGGGGTCGAAATTCACCCCTCCACTTT
- - TRBJ2-1 TRBV4-1 CASSPIITLVAGDEQFF TGCGCCAGCAGCCCAATAATAACACTAGTGGCAGGGGATGAGCAGTTCTTC
- - TRBJ2-1 TRBV4-1 CASSQPGEQFF TGCGCCAGCAGCCAACCGGGTGAGCAGTTCTTC
- - TRBJ1-1 TRBV18 CASSLDLGTEAFF TGTGCCAGCTCACTAGACCTGGGGACTGAAGCTTTCTTT
- - TRBJ2-1 TRBV5-1 CASVVAPEGWNEQFF TGCGCCAGCGTCGTAGCGCCCGAGGGGTGGAATGAGCAGTTCTTC
- - TRBJ2-7 TRBV6-5 CASSYRTRGYEQYF TGTGCCAGCAGTTACCGAACCCGAGGCTACGAGCAGTACTTC
- - TRBJ1-5 TRBV18 CASSSLGGLSNQPQHF TGTGCCAGCTCATCTCTGGGTGGCCTTAGCAATCAGCCCCAGCATTTT
- TRBD2 TRBJ2-3 TRBV2 CASSESGRAGDTQYF TGTGCCAGCAGTGAAAGCGGGAGGGCGGGAGATACGCAGTATTTT
- TRBD2 TRBJ2-1 TRBV7-9 CASSLPGTSGYNEQFF TGTGCCAGCAGCCTCCCCGGGACTAGCGGTTACAATGAGCAGTTCTTC
- TRBD2 TRBJ2-2 TRBV6-5 CASSSGGARPGELFF TGTGCCAGCAGCTCCGGGGGGGCGAGGCCCGGGGAGCTGTTTTTT
- TRBD1 TRBJ2-7 TRBV29-1 CSVVGTGGEQYF TGCAGCGTTGTTGGGACAGGGGGCGAGCAGTACTTC
once TRBD2 TRBJ2-2 TRBV11-2 CASSTQRGTNTGELFF TGTGCCAGCAGCACCCAGCGGGGAACGAACACCGGGGAGCTGTTTTTT
- - TRBJ2-5 TRBV29-1 CSVGDSELDELAETQYF TGCAGCGTGGGGGACAGCGAATTAGATGAACTAGCGGAGACCCAGTACTTC
- TRBD1 TRBJ2-6 TRBV6-6 CASSRQGISGANVLTF TGTGCCAGCAGCAGACAGGGGATCTCTGGGGCCAACGTCCTGACTTTC
- - TRBJ1-1 TRBV6-6 CASSYGRNTEAFF TGTGCCAGCAGTTATGGCAGAAACACTGAAGCTTTCTTT
- - TRBJ2-7 TRBV2 CASSEVYEQYF TGTGCCAGCAGTGAAGTTTACGAGCAGTACTTC
- - TRBJ1-1 TRBV29-1 CSVERHLNTEAFF TGCAGCGTTGAACGACACCTTAACACTGAAGCTTTCTTT
- - TRBJ2-7 TRBV10-3 CAISESGQTNYEQYF TGTGCCATCAGTGAGTCGGGTCAGACGAACTACGAGCAGTACTTC
- - TRBJ2-7 TRBV5-1 CASSLARQDRTYEQYF TGCGCCAGCAGCTTGGCAAGACAGGATCGTACCTACGAGCAGTACTTC
- - TRBJ1-6 TRBV4-1 CASSQVWSSGNSPLHF TGCGCCAGCAGCCAAGTTTGGAGTAGTGGTAATTCACCCCTCCACTTT
- - TRBJ2-6 TRBV2 CASSDVTASGANVLTF TGTGCCAGCAGTGATGTGACGGCCTCTGGGGCCAACGTCCTGACTTTC
- - TRBJ2-3 TRBV5-6 CASSFIGEQRLDTQYF TGTGCCAGCAGCTTTATTGGGGAGCAGCGGCTAGATACGCAGTATTTT
- - TRBJ1-4 TRBV5-5 CASSRTVPTNEKLFF TGTGCCAGCAGTCGGACGGTTCCAACTAATGAAAAACTGTTTTTT
- TRBD2 TRBJ2-7 TRBV19 CASSSRWTSVNSYEQYF TGTGCCAGTAGTTCCCGCTGGACTAGCGTGAACTCCTACGAGCAGTACTTC
few TRBD1 TRBJ1-3 TRBV11-2 CASRRIGQGISGNTIYF TGTGCCAGCAGACGTATTGGACAGGGGATAAGTGGAAACACCATATATTTT
- TRBD1 TRBJ1-2 TRBV5-4 CASSLGPLDRGDGYTF TGTGCCAGCAGCTTGGGCCCCCTGGACAGGGGTGATGGCTACACCTTC
- - TRBJ2-3 TRBV28 CASSPSHTDTQYF TGTGCCAGCAGTCCATCCCACACAGATACGCAGTATTTT
- - TRBJ2-3 TRBV5-4 CASSIGRMKASTDTQYF TGTGCCAGCAGCATAGGACGGATGAAAGCTAGCACAGATACGCAGTATTTT
- - TRBJ2-7 TRBV28 CASSLPGYEQYF TGTGCCAGCAGTTTACCCGGGTACGAGCAGTACTTC
- - TRBJ2-7 TRBV7-8 CASSLSVDSSYEQYF TGTGCCAGCAGCTTATCGGTGGATAGCTCCTACGAGCAGTACTTC
- - TRBJ1-1 TRBV18 CASSPWVGLDTEAFF TGTGCCAGCTCACCATGGGTTGGGCTTGACACTGAAGCTTTCTTT